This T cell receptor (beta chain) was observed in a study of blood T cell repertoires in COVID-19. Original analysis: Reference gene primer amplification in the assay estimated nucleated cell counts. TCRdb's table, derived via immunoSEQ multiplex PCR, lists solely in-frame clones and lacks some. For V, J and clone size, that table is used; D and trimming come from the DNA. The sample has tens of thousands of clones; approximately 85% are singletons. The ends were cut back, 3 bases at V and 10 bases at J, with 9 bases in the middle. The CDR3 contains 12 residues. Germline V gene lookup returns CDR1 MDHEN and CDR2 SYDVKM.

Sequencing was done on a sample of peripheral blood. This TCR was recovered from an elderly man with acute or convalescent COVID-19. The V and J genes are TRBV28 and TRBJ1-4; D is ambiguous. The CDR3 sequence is CASSLGAPKLFF. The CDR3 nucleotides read TGTGCCAGCAGTTTGGGCGCGCCAAAACTGTTTTTT.